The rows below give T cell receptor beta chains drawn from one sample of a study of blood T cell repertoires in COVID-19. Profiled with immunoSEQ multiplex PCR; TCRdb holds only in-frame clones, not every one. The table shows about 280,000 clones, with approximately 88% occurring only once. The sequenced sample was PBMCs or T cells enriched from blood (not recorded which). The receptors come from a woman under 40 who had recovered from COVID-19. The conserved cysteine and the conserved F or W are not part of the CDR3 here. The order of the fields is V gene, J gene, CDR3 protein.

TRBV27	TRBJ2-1	ASSLRDRVVDEQF
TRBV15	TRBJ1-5	ATSRGQGINSNQPQH
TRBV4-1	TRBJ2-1	ASSPFGGGRASSYNEQF
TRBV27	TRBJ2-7	ATKGGLASYEQY
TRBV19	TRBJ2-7	ASSTSGQSYEQY
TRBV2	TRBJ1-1	ASRDRGYLNTEAF
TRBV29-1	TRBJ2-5	SVVSAAGTQY
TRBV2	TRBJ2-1	ASKRAGNEQF
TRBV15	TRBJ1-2	ATSPRTTGYGYT
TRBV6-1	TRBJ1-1	ASSDSGEPEAF
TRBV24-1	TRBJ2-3	ATSDPGTGSSNTQY
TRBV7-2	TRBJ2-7	ASSLDRSYEQY
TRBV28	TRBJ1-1	ASSVGALNTEAF
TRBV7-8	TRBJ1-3	ASSLERGSGNTIY
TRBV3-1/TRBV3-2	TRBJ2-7	ASSPGQGPYEQY
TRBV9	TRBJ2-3	ASSEVLTSGGTDTQY
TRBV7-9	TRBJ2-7	ASSLAEYNYEQY
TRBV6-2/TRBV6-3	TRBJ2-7	ASSYSRGTGRSYEQY
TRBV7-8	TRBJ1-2	ASSLEGVNYGYT
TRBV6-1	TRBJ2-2	ASSARQGPNTGELF
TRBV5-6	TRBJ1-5	ASSSDRGQNSNQPQH
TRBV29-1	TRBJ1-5	SVKQDGPNQPQH
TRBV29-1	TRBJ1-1	SVTANTEAF
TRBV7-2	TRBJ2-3	ASSLGTARTDTQY
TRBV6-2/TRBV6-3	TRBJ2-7	ASRPSGFSYEQY
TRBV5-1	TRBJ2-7	ASSLAREGYEQY
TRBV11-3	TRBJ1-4	ASSLSDRVANEKLF
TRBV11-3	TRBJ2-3	ASSLAPRDTQY
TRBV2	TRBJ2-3	ASSLIAGGSTDTQY
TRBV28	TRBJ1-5	ASSLLPGDRVNQPQH
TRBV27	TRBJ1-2	ASKNRGPDGYT
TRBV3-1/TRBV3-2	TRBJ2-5	ASSQRGRTGGPAQETQY
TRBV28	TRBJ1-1	ASSTQIVNTEAF
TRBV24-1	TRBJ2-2	ATSENPSIGNTGELF
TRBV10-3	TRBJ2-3	AISESGQHTDTQY
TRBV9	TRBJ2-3	ASSARPGTGGRRTDTQY
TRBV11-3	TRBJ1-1	ASSFSRGTGPEAF
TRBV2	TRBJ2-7	AIESSYEQY
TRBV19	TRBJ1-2	ASTLQGAGNYGYT
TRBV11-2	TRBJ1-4	ASSLDPLLVRSEKLF
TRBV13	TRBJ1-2	ASSLDRAGYT
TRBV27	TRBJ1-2	ASSLSSRLPIRGT
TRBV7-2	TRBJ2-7	ASSLFGGGPSEQY
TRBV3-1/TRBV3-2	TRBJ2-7	ASSLTSGTSYEQY
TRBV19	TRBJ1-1	ATGRGTDSFTEAF